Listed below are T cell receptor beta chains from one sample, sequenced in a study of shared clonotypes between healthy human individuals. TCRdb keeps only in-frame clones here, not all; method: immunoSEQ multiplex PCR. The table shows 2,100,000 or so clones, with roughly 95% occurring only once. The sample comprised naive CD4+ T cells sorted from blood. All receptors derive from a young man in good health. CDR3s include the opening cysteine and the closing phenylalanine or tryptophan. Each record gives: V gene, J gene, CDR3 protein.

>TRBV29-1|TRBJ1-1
CSARDRGRRTEAFF
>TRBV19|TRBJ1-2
CASSPPGQLNYGYTF
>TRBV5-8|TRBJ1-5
CASSLGQFNQPQHF
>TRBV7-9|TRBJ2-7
CASSSSGFSYEQYF
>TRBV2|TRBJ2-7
CASRIQGYEQYF
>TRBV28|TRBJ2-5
CASSNTVQETEYF
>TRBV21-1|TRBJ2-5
CARSPRKKYPQETQYF
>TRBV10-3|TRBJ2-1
CAIRAVAGGSNEQFF
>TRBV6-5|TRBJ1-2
CASGRGGAASYGYTF
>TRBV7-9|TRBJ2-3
CASTPKGVTDTQYF
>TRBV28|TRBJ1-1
CASSLIGSTTEAFF
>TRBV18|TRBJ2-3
CASSPRRVTDTQYF
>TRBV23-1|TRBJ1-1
CASSHGEAVEAFF
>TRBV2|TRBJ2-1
CASRTGAEQFF
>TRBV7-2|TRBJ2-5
CASSYQVYQETQYF
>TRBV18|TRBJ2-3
CASSPPGGASTDTQYF
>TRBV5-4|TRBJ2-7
CASSGDRGYEQYF
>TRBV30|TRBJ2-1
CAWSVGSYNEQFF
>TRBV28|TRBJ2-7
CASSLYGLQVYPYEQYF
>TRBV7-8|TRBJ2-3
CASSFTGTSGGVSTDTQYF
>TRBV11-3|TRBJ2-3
CASSLGQLSTDTQYF
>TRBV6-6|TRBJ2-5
CASTDPGGVVETQYF
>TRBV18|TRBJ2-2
CASSQESGGTGELFF
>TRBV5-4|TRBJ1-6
CASSSTGNSNSPLHF
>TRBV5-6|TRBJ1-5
CASSRDSQQPQHF
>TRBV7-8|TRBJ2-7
CASSSWPSRTYEQYF
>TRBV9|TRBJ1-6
CASSVEGSYNSPLHF
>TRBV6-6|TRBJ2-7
CASSYTSNYPYEQYF
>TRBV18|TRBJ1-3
CASSTDSGNTIYF
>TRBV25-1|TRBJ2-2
CASSSWTGGTGELFF
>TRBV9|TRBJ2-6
CASSVESGGSSSGANVLTF
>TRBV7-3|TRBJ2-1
CASSPPGLAGNNEQFF
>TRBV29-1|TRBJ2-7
CSATGGLPEREQYF
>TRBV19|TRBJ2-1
CASSVHLGEQFF
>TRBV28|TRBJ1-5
CASATADNSNQPQHF
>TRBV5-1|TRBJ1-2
CASSLDQGSGGYTF
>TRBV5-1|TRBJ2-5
CASSLWQKETQYF